In this sample, the clone carrying this TCR beta chain turned up a few times. Its specificity is not known. Each CDR3 protein gets one entry after TCRdb re-called the 5' RACE reads with MiXCR. The top ten clones hold approximately 0.61% of a sample with about 240,000 distinct CDR3 sequences, more than 20% of them seen once. The V gene's germline CDR1 is MNHEY and CDR2 SVGAGI. The length of the CDR3 is 17 residues. The V end was cut by 2 bases, the J end by 2 bases, with 16 bases between. The data derive from a study of CD8 T cells in ankylosing spondylitis. Study results and caveats: Within matched ankylosing spondylitis synovial fluid, disease-linked clones were reportedly significantly enriched. What seemed typical of ankylosing spondylitis blood was a TCR beta motif built from about eight highly homologous variants. Existing reports had already noted some motif variants in reactive arthritis synovial fluid and blood.

The sequenced sample was blood, either unsorted or a sorted T cell fraction (not recorded which). This receptor was identified in a male donor with ankylosing spondylitis or in good health (not recorded which). The V and J genes are TRBV6-5 and TRBJ1-3; D perhaps matches TRBD1 (6 bases). In nucleotides, the CDR3 is TGTGCCAGCAGTTACACTACGAGGGGGGCAACTGGAAACACCATATATTTT. It specifies CASSYTTRGATGNTIYF.